The 9 T cell receptor beta chains presented below share a single source sample, sequenced in a study of T cell responses to AZD1222 COVID-19 vaccine. Libraries were prepared by immunoSEQ multiplex PCR; TCRdb keeps only in-frame clonotypes and omits some of them. The sample includes fewer than 110,000 clones, less than 95% of them seen just once. The specimen comprised peripheral blood, sampled on day 0 of AZD1222 vaccination. All receptors come from an adult in good health.

CDR3: CASSAYRGPPENTEAFF. CDR3 sequence (DNA): TGTGCCAGCAGCGCCTACAGGGGCCCGCCGGAGAACACTGAAGCTTTCTTT. This chain links TRBV3-1 (or the pseudogene TRBV3-2) with TRBJ1-1; TRBD1 matches at 7 bases. Germline trimming cut 5 bases from V and 1 base from J; bases unmatched to any gene: 13. This CDR3 has 17 amino acids. The germline gives CDR1 LGHDT, CDR2 YNNKEL (reference sequence).

The chain is built from TRBV6-6 and TRBJ1-2, with TRBD1 matching 8 bases. Trimming at V came to 6 bases and at J to 5 bases, leaving 8 bases not matched to a gene. Germline CDR1 reads MNHNY; CDR2 reads SVGAGI (reference sequence). CDR3 length: 14 amino acids. The CDR3 DNA reads TGTGCCAGCAGAACGGGGCAGGGGGCTTATGGCTACACCTTC. Its protein product is CASRTGQGAYGYTF.

This clone was observed a few times. The V and J genes are TRBV3-1 (or the pseudogene TRBV3-2) and TRBJ1-2, with 9 nucleotides matching TRBD1. Looked up from germline, CDR1 is LGHDT and CDR2 is YNNKEL (reference sequence). Losses at the gene ends were 3 bases for V and 7 bases for J; bases not matched to a gene: 3. This CDR3 has 13 amino acids. The CDR3 DNA follows: TGTGCCAGCAGCCACGACAGGGGGGTTGGCTACACCTTC. This translates into CASSHDRGVGYTF.

The rearrangement joins TRBV7-8 to TRBJ2-7, with D perhaps given as TRBD1 or TRBD2 (5 bases each). Per germline, CDR1 SGHVS and CDR2 FQNEAQ. This CDR3 is 12 amino acids long. V was clipped by 5 bases and J by 6 bases, with 11 bases between them. DNA of the CDR3: TGTGCCAGCAGCCCGGGGCTGCGCGAGCAGTACTTC. Its protein product is CASSPGLREQYF.

The rearrangement joins TRBV24-1 to TRBJ2-5, with 10 bases lining up with TRBD2. In germline, CDR1 is KGHDR, CDR2 SFDVKD. V dropped 7 bases and J dropped 3; count of bases not matched to a gene: 7. CDR3 length equals 15 residues. CDR3 in amino acids: CATRRGTSDEETQYF. CDR3 sequence (DNA): TGTGCCACCAGGAGAGGGACTAGCGACGAAGAGACCCAGTACTTC.

This rearrangement joins TRBV5-4 to TRBJ2-3, with 8 bases that match TRBD2. CDR1 is SGHNT, CDR2 YYREEE, per germline (reference sequence). After removal of 2 bases from V and 2 bases from J, the junction contained 7 bases not matched to a gene. The CDR3 sequence is 16 residues long. In DNA form, the CDR3 reads TGTGCCAGCAGCTTACGTCGGGGGGGGTACACAGATACGCAGTATTTT. This gives the protein CASSLRRGGYTDTQYF.

V and J are TRBV10-2 and TRBJ2-5, with D perhaps TRBD2 (6 bases). CDR3 length equals 14 residues. CDR1 WSHSY and CDR2 SAAADI come from the germline V gene. V lost 8 bases and J 1 base, leaving 14 bases between the germline ends. This CDR3 reads CASCAGGTQETQYF. CDR3 DNA: TGCGCCAGCTGTGCCGGAGGGACCCAAGAGACCCAGTACTTC.

This chain joins TRBV12-3 or TRBV12-4 and TRBJ1-6; D is unclear. This CDR3 has 13 residues. V dropped 6 bases and J dropped 6 bases, with 9 bases sitting between them. The CDR3 is CASRVALNSPLHF. CDR3 bases: TGTGCCAGCAGAGTAGCCCTTAATTCACCCCTCCACTTT.

The rearrangement links TRBV3-1 (or the pseudogene TRBV3-2) to TRBJ2-1; D gene unclear. CDR3 length equals 16 residues. In germline, CDR1 is LGHDT, CDR2 YNNKEL (reference sequence). Trimming stripped 2 bases from V and 3 bases from J, with 14 bases between. The CDR3 loop reads CASSQLTGNRYNEQFF. The CDR3 nucleotides are TGTGCCAGCAGCCAATTGACTGGCAACCGCTACAATGAGCAGTTCTTC.